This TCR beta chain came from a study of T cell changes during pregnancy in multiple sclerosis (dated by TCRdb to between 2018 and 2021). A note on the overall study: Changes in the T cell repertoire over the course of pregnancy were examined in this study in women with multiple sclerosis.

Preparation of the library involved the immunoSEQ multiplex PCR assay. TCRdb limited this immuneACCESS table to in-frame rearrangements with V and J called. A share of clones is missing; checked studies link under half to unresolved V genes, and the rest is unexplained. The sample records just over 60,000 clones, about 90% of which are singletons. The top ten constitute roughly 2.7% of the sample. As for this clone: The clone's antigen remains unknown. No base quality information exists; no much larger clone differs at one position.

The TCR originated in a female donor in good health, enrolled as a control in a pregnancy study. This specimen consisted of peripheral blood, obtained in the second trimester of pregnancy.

The nucleotide sequence reads as follows: TGCGCCAGCAGCATACAGCTAGCGGGGGGACCGGATACGCAGTATTTT. It translates to CASSIQLAGGPDTQYF. The V and J segments used are TRBV5-1 and TRBJ2-3; the junction holds 11 bases that match TRBD2. After removal of 4 bases from V and 6 bases from J, the junction retains 10 bases not matched to a gene. CDR1 SGHRS and CDR2 YFSETQ are derived from the germline V gene. Including the terminal cysteine and phenylalanine, the CDR3 comprises 16 residues. Solely the CDR3 DNA is kept, with 48 bases framed from the first base.